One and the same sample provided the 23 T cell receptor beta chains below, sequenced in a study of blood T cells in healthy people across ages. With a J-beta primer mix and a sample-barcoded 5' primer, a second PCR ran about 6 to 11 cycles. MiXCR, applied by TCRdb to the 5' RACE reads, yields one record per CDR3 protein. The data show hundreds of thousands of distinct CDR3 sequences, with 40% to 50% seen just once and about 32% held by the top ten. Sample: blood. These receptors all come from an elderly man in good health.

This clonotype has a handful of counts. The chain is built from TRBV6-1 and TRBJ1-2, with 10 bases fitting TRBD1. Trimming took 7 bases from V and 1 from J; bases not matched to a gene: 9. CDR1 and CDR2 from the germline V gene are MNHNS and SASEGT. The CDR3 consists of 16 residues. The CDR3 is CASIGTGAALNYGYTF. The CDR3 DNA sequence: TGTGCCAGCATCGGGACAGGGGCGGCCCTTAACTATGGCTACACCTTC.

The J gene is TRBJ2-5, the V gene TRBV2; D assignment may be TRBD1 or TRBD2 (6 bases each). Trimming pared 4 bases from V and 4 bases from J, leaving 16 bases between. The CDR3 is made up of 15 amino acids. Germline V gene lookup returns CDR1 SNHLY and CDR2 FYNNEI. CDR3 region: CASSGEGGRRETQYF. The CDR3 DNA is TGTGCCAGCAGTGGGGAAGGGGGGAGGAGAGAGACCCAGTACTTC.

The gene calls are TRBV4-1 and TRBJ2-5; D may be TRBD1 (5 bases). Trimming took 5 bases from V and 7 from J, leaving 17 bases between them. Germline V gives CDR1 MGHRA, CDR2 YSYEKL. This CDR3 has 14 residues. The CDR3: CASSLYQPQGTQYF. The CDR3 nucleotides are TGCGCCAGCAGCTTATACCAGCCTCAGGGGACCCAGTACTTC.

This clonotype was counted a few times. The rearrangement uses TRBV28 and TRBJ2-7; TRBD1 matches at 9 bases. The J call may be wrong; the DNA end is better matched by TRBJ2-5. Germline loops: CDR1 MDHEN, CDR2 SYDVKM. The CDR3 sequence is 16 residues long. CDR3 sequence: CASRRGQGIGGGTQYF. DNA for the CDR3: TGTGCCAGCAGACGGGGACAGGGTATTGGAGGGGGGACCCAGTACTTC.

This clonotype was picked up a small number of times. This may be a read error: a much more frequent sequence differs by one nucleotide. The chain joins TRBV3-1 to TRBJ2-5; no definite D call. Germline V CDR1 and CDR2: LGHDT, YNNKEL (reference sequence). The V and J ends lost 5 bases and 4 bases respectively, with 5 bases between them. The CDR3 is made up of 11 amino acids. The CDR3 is CASSATETQYF. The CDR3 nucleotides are TGTGCCAGCAGCGCCACAGAGACCCAGTACTTC.

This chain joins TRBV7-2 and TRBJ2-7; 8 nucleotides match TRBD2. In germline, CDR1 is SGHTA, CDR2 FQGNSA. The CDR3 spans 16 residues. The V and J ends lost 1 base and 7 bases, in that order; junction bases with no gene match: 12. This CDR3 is CASSLGWSGGAGEQYF. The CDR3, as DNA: TGTGCCAGCAGCTTAGGATGGTCGGGGGGGGCCGGGGAGCAGTACTTC.

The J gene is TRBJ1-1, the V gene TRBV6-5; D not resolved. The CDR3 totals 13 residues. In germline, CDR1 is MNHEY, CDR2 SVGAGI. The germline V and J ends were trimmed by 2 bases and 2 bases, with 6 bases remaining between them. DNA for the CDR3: TGTGCCAGCAGTTACGCCTCTAACACTGAAGCTTTCTTT. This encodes CASSYASNTEAFF.

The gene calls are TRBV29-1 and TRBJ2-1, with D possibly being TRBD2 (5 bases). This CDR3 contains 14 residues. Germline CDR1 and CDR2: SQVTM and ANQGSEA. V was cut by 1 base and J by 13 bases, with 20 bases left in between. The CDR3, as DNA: TGCAGCGTTGAAGGCCTAGCACGTTCAGAGACCCAGTTCTTC. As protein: CSVEGLARSETQFF.

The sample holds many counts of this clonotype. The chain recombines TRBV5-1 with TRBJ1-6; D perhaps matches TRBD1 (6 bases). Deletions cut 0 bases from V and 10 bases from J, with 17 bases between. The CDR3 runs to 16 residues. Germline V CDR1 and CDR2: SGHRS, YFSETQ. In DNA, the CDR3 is TGCGCCAGCAGCTTGGCCGGTGGGGGACAAAGCTCACCCCTCCACTTT. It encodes CASSLAGGGQSSPLHF.

In DNA form, the CDR3 reads TGCGCCAGCAGCCAAGATACCCAGGGGAGGTATGGCTACACCTTC. It encodes CASSQDTQGRYGYTF. The gene calls are TRBV4-3 and TRBJ1-2; D possibly corresponds to TRBD1 (6 bases). The CDR3 is 15 amino acids. Between the trimmed V and J ends, which lost 0 bases and 5 bases, there was a span of 13 bases. CDR1 LGHNA and CDR2 YSLEER come from the germline V gene.

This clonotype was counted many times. CDR3 region: CAISSRGDEQYF. In DNA form, the CDR3 reads TGTGCCATCAGTAGCAGGGGTGACGAGCAGTACTTC. The chain uses TRBV10-3 and TRBJ2-7, with D possibly TRBD1 on 6 matching bases. Deletions cut 5 bases from V and 5 bases from J, with 10 bases between. CDR3 size: 12 residues. Germline values: CDR1 ENHRY, CDR2 SYGVKD.

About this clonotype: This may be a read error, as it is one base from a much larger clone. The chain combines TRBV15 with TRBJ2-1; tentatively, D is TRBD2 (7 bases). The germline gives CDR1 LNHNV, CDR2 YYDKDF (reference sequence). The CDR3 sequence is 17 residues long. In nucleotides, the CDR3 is TGTGCCACCAGCAGAAACCGGGGGGCGGGCTCCTACAAGGAGCAGTTCTTC. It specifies CATSRNRGAGSYKEQFF.

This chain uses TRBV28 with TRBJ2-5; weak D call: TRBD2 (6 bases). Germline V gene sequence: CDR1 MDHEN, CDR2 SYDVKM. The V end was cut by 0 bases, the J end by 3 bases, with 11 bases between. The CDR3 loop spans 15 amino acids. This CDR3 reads CASSLWGRGKETQYF. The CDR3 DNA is TGTGCCAGCAGTTTATGGGGGCGGGGAAAAGAGACCCAGTACTTC.

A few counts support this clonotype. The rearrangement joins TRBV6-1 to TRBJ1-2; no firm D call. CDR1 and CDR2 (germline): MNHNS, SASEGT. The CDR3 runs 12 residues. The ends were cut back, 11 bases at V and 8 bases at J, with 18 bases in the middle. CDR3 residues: CACRRLSEGYTF. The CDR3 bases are TGTGCCTGCCGCAGGTTGTCGGAGGGCTACACCTTC.

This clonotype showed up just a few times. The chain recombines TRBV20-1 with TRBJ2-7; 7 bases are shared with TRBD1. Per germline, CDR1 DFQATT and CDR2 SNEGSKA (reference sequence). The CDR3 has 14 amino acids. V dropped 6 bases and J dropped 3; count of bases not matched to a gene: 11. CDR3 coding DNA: TGCAGTGCCGAATCCCCGGGACAGAGCTACGAGCAGTACTTC. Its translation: CSAESPGQSYEQYF.

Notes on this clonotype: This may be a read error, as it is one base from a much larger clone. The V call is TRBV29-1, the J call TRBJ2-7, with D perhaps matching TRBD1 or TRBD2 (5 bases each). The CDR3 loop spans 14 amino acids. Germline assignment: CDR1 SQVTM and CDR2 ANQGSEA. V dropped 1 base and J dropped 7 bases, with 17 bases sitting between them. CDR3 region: CSVEGRPGYNEQYF. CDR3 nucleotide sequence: TGCAGCGTTGAAGGGAGGCCAGGGTACAATGAGCAGTACTTC.

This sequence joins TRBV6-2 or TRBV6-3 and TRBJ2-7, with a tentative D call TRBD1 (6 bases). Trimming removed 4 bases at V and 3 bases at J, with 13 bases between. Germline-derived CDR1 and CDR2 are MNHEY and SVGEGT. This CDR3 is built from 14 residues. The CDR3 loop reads CASSSSRDNYEQYF. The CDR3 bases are TGTGCCAGCAGTTCGTCCCGGGACAACTACGAGCAGTACTTC.

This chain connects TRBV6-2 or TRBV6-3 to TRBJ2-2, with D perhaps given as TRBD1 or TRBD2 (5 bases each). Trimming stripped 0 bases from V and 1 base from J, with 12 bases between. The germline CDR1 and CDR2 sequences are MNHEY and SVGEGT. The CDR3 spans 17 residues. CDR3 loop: CASSYSPGTLNTGELFF. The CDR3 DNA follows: TGTGCCAGCAGTTACTCTCCCGGGACCCTGAACACCGGGGAGCTGTTTTTT.

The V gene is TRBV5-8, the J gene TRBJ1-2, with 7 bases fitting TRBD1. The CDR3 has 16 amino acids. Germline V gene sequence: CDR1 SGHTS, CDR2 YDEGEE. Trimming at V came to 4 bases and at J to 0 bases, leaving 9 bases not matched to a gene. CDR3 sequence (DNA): TGTGCCAGCAGCCAAAGCGGGACAGAAGCTAACTATGGCTACACCTTC. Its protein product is CASSQSGTEANYGYTF.

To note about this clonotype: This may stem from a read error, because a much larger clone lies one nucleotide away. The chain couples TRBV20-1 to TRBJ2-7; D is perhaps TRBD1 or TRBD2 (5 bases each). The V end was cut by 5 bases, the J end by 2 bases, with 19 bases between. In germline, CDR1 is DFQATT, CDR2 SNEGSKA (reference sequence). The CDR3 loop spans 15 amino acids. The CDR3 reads CSAGRGAMSAYEQYF. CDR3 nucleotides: TGCAGTGCTGGGAGAGGGGCGATGAGTGCCTACGAGCAGTACTTC.

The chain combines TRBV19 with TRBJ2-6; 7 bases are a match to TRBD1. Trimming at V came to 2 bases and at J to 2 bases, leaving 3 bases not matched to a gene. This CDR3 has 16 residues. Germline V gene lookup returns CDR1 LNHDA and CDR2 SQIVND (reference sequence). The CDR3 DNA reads TGTGCCAGTAGTATACCCCAGGGGGCTGGGGCCAACGTCCTGACTTTC. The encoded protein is CASSIPQGAGANVLTF.

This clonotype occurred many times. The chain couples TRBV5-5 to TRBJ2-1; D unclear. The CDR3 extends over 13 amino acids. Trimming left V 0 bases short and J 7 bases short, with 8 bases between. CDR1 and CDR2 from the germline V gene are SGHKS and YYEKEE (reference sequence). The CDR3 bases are TGTGCCAGCAGCTTGGGTAGGGAAAATGAGCAGTTCTTC. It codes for CASSLGRENEQFF.

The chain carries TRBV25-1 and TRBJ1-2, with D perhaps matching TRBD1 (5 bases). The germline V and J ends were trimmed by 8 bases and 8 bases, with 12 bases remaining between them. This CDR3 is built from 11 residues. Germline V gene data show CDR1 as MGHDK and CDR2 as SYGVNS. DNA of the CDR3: TGTGCCAGCGAAATGGGGGAAGGCTACACCTTC. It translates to CASEMGEGYTF.